This T cell receptor beta chain appears in the sequencing data of a study of early T cells in non-severe SARS-CoV-2 infection. This clonotype was observed a handful of times. TCRdb ran MiXCR on the 5' RACE reads and lists one entry per CDR3 protein. Seen here are tens of thousands of distinct CDR3 sequences, approximately 11% observed once, and the top ten hold roughly 3%. Trimming took 3 bases from V and 10 from J, leaving 14 bases between them. The V gene's germline CDR1 is SGHRS and CDR2 YFSETQ. CDR3 length equals 13 residues. This specimen consisted of whole blood, obtained at baseline. This clonotype originated in an adult who was a healthcare worker with PCR-confirmed SARS-CoV-2 infection or an uninfected control (not recorded which). The rearrangement joins TRBV5-1 to TRBJ2-1, with a tentative D call TRBD2 (5 bases). The chain's CDR3 is CASSSSQTREQFF. The CDR3 coding sequence is TGCGCCAGCAGCTCCAGCCAAACTAGGGAGCAGTTCTTC. Using reference TRBV5-1 and TRBJ2-1 for the parts outside the CDR3, the full variable domain is KAGVTQTPRYLIKTRGQQVTLSCSPISGHRSVSWYQQTPGQGLQFLFEYFSETQRNKGNFPGRFSGRQFSNSRSEMNVSTLELGDSALYLCASSSSQTREQFFGPGTRLTVL.